The sequence of this T cell receptor beta chain was determined in a study of graft-versus-host responses after intestinal transplantation. Looking at the study overall: Every recipient had anti-thymocyte globulin induction and approximately three years of tacrolimus plus steroids.

Worth noting for this clone: The antigen remains undetermined.

Some clones are missing from TCRdb's copy, which holds only in-frame ones; the method was immunoSEQ multiplex PCR. This sample has about 24,000 clones; approximately 83% occur once, and the top ten carry 0.96%. The CDR3 runs to 13 residues. Germline CDR1 is LGHNT and CDR2 is FRNRAP. The V end lost 1 base, the J end lost 6 bases, and 8 bases lay between the germline ends. Findings and limits, study-wide: In recipient marrow, GvH clones were found, and some appeared first in ileum or blood. Early after transplant, HvG declines were associated with peak levels of circulating GvH clones.

The receptor's source is a human patient who received an intestinal transplant, so some T cells may come from the graft donor. The chain has TRBV12-5 and TRBJ2-3, with a weak D call TRBD2 (6 bases). Material: PBMCs, obtained around 14 months after intestinal transplant. CDR3 region: CASGLGAGDTQYF. CDR3 DNA: TGTGCTAGTGGTTTGGGGGCGGGGGATACGCAGTATTTT.